The rows below give T cell receptor beta chains drawn from one sample of a study of T cells after posttransplantation cyclophosphamide. Using immunoSEQ multiplex PCR, the repertoire was profiled, and TCRdb retains in-frame clones only, with some absent. The repertoire has about 10,000 clones, roughly four fifths of them found once; the top ten carry 15%. Here the sequenced sample was PBMCs, taken 1903 days after a stem cell transplant with posttransplant cyclophosphamide. The receptors derive from a female patient in her 40s who received an allogeneic stem cell transplant from a related donor, was CMV-positive, and had no GVHD. The T cells may partly be graft donor cells. Both conserved end residues are part of each CDR3. Each record gives: clone size, V gene, J gene, D gene, CDR3 length, CDR3 protein, CDR3 DNA. D genes are given only for firm matches. A clone size is listed for some rows: how often the clone was seen (once, few, many), or a class if it is expanded.

clone_size: .
v_call: TRBV5-5
j_call: TRBJ2-7
d_call: .
cdr3_length: 14
cdr3_aa: CASSSGTEYVGQYF
cdr3_nt: TGTGCCAGCTCCTCCGGGACTGAGTACGTTGGGCAGTACTTC

clone_size: .
v_call: TRBV7-9
j_call: TRBJ1-2
d_call: TRBD1
cdr3_length: 13
cdr3_aa: CASSRREGAGYTF
cdr3_nt: TGTGCCAGCAGCCGCCGGGAGGGGGCTGGCTACACCTTC

clone_size: .
v_call: TRBV19
j_call: TRBJ2-5
d_call: TRBD2
cdr3_length: 13
cdr3_aa: CASSPLIGGGQYF
cdr3_nt: TGTGCCAGTAGTCCCCTTATCGGGGGGGGCCAGTACTTC

clone_size: .
v_call: TRBV5-1
j_call: TRBJ2-1
d_call: .
cdr3_length: 15
cdr3_aa: CASSLGGQGRDEQFF
cdr3_nt: TGCGCCAGCAGCTTGGGGGGGCAAGGGCGCGATGAGCAGTTCTTC

clone_size: .
v_call: TRBV19
j_call: TRBJ1-1
d_call: .
cdr3_length: 15
cdr3_aa: CASNSIGVGRSEAFF
cdr3_nt: TGTGCCAGTAATTCGATAGGGGTTGGCCGGTCTGAAGCTTTCTTT

clone_size: once
v_call: TRBV18
j_call: TRBJ2-2
d_call: .
cdr3_length: 13
cdr3_aa: CASSPKGAGELFF
cdr3_nt: TGTGCCAGCTCACCGAAGGGGGCCGGGGAGCTGTTTTTT

clone_size: once
v_call: TRBV6-5
j_call: TRBJ1-5
d_call: .
cdr3_length: 16
cdr3_aa: CASSWGSGGSNQPQHF
cdr3_nt: TGTGCCAGCAGTTGGGGAAGCGGGGGGAGCAATCAGCCCCAGCATTTT

clone_size: .
v_call: TRBV5-1
j_call: TRBJ1-1
d_call: .
cdr3_length: 14
cdr3_aa: CASSLTTGRTEAFF
cdr3_nt: TGCGCCAGCAGCTTGACTACCGGTAGAACTGAAGCTTTCTTT

clone_size: .
v_call: TRBV7-9
j_call: TRBJ2-7
d_call: TRBD1
cdr3_length: 13
cdr3_aa: CASSAGGSYEQYF
cdr3_nt: TGTGCCAGCAGCGCAGGGGGATCCTACGAGCAGTACTTC

clone_size: .
v_call: TRBV4-3
j_call: TRBJ1-5
d_call: .
cdr3_length: 18
cdr3_aa: CASSQDLPAGAGGQPQHF
cdr3_nt: TGCGCCAGCAGCCAAGATCTACCGGCAGGGGCGGGGGGTCAGCCCCAGCATTTT

clone_size: .
v_call: TRBV6-6
j_call: TRBJ2-3
d_call: TRBD1
cdr3_length: 16
cdr3_aa: CASRNLGQGVLDTQYF
cdr3_nt: TGTGCCAGCAGAAATCTGGGACAGGGAGTATTAGATACGCAGTATTTT

clone_size: .
v_call: TRBV4-1
j_call: TRBJ1-2
d_call: .
cdr3_length: 15
cdr3_aa: CASSQDIAANYGYTF
cdr3_nt: TGCGCCAGCAGCCAAGATATCGCAGCTAACTATGGCTACACCTTC

clone_size: .
v_call: TRBV5-1
j_call: TRBJ2-7
d_call: .
cdr3_length: 15
cdr3_aa: CASSRSGTGAYEQYF
cdr3_nt: TGCGCCAGCAGCCGGTCCGGGACGGGGGCCTACGAGCAGTACTTC

clone_size: .
v_call: TRBV28
j_call: TRBJ2-2
d_call: .
cdr3_length: 15
cdr3_aa: CATTTGTAGAGELFF
cdr3_nt: TGTGCCACCACGACCGGGACAGCGGGGGCCGGGGAGCTGTTTTTT

clone_size: .
v_call: TRBV27
j_call: TRBJ1-2
d_call: TRBD1
cdr3_length: 13
cdr3_aa: CASSQQGARGYTF
cdr3_nt: TGTGCCAGCAGTCAACAGGGGGCTAGGGGCTACACCTTC

clone_size: .
v_call: TRBV9
j_call: TRBJ2-2
d_call: TRBD2
cdr3_length: 18
cdr3_aa: CASSPSRLAGAGTGELFF
cdr3_nt: TGTGCCAGCAGCCCCTCTCGACTAGCGGGGGCCGGCACCGGGGAGCTGTTTTTT

clone_size: .
v_call: TRBV19
j_call: TRBJ2-1
d_call: .
cdr3_length: 14
cdr3_aa: CASSMVWGGYEQFF
cdr3_nt: TGTGCCAGTAGTATGGTTTGGGGCGGATATGAGCAGTTCTTC

clone_size: once
v_call: TRBV21-1
j_call: TRBJ2-1
d_call: .
cdr3_length: 16
cdr3_aa: CASSTHDRELTNEQFF
cdr3_nt: TGTGCCAGCAGCACACACGACAGGGAGTTAACCAATGAGCAGTTCTTC

clone_size: .
v_call: TRBV27
j_call: TRBJ1-1
d_call: .
cdr3_length: 14
cdr3_aa: CASRRGGGGTEAFF
cdr3_nt: TGTGCCAGCAGGAGAGGTGGGGGGGGTACTGAAGCTTTCTTT

clone_size: .
v_call: TRBV5-1
j_call: TRBJ1-1
d_call: .
cdr3_length: 13
cdr3_aa: CASSSPGDTEAFF
cdr3_nt: TGCGCCAGCAGCTCCCCGGGGGACACTGAAGCTTTCTTT

clone_size: .
v_call: TRBV28
j_call: TRBJ1-3
d_call: .
cdr3_length: 16
cdr3_aa: CASSRPGANERNTIYF
cdr3_nt: TGTGCCAGCAGTCGTCCAGGCGCGAATGAGCGGAACACCATATATTTT

clone_size: .
v_call: TRBV9
j_call: TRBJ2-1
d_call: TRBD1
cdr3_length: 16
cdr3_aa: CASSVSGTGRNNEQFF
cdr3_nt: TGTGCCAGCAGCGTATCCGGGACAGGGAGGAACAATGAGCAGTTCTTC

clone_size: .
v_call: TRBV5-1
j_call: TRBJ2-3
d_call: TRBD1
cdr3_length: 15
cdr3_aa: CASSSGQGRTDTQYF
cdr3_nt: TGCGCCAGCAGCTCCGGACAGGGACGCACAGATACGCAGTATTTT

clone_size: .
v_call: TRBV11-2
j_call: TRBJ2-1
d_call: .
cdr3_length: 16
cdr3_aa: CASSLGSGRSYNEQFF
cdr3_nt: TGTGCCAGCAGCTTAGGCTCAGGGCGCTCCTACAATGAGCAGTTCTTC

clone_size: .
v_call: TRBV27
j_call: TRBJ1-1
d_call: TRBD1
cdr3_length: 14
cdr3_aa: CASRIFGRGLEAFF
cdr3_nt: TGTGCCAGCAGAATCTTCGGCAGGGGGCTTGAAGCTTTCTTT

clone_size: .
v_call: TRBV5-1
j_call: TRBJ1-4
d_call: TRBD1
cdr3_length: 14
cdr3_aa: CASSSGQGGEKLFF
cdr3_nt: TGCGCCAGCAGCTCTGGACAGGGGGGAGAAAAACTGTTTTTT

clone_size: .
v_call: TRBV28
j_call: TRBJ1-3
d_call: .
cdr3_length: 14
cdr3_aa: CASSLWGSGNTIYF
cdr3_nt: TGTGCCAGCAGTTTGTGGGGCTCAGGAAACACCATATATTTT

clone_size: .
v_call: TRBV28
j_call: TRBJ2-4
d_call: .
cdr3_length: 17
cdr3_aa: CASSLFWTERAKNIQYF
cdr3_nt: TGTGCCAGCAGTTTATTTTGGACAGAGAGAGCCAAAAACATTCAGTACTTC

clone_size: .
v_call: TRBV28
j_call: TRBJ2-7
d_call: .
cdr3_length: 18
cdr3_aa: CASSLSPGRPISSYEQYF
cdr3_nt: TGTGCCAGCAGTTTAAGTCCGGGAAGACCAATCTCCTCCTACGAGCAGTACTTC

clone_size: .
v_call: TRBV19
j_call: TRBJ1-2
d_call: TRBD1
cdr3_length: 13
cdr3_aa: CARDRGRSRGYTF
cdr3_nt: TGTGCCAGGGACAGGGGACGGTCTCGTGGCTACACCTTC

clone_size: .
v_call: TRBV23-1
j_call: TRBJ1-6
d_call: .
cdr3_length: 19
cdr3_aa: CASSQTRGISSSYNSPLHF
cdr3_nt: TGCGCCAGCAGTCAAACACGGGGTATCTCGAGCTCCTATAATTCACCCCTCCACTTT

clone_size: few
v_call: TRBV27
j_call: TRBJ2-5
d_call: .
cdr3_length: 11
cdr3_aa: CASSRGETQYF
cdr3_nt: TGTGCCAGCAGTCGGGGTGAGACCCAGTACTTC

clone_size: .
v_call: TRBV4-3
j_call: TRBJ1-3
d_call: .
cdr3_length: 17
cdr3_aa: CASSQARGLPGGNTIYF
cdr3_nt: TGCGCCAGCAGCCAGGCTAGGGGTCTTCCAGGAGGAAACACCATATATTTT

clone_size: .
v_call: TRBV7-2
j_call: TRBJ2-7
d_call: TRBD2
cdr3_length: 15
cdr3_aa: CASSFLAGGPLEQYF
cdr3_nt: TGTGCCAGCAGCTTCTTAGCGGGGGGGCCTCTCGAGCAGTACTTC

clone_size: once
v_call: TRBV6-5
j_call: TRBJ2-2
d_call: TRBD2
cdr3_length: 15
cdr3_aa: CASSYSRGDTGELFF
cdr3_nt: TGTGCCAGCAGTTACTCCCGGGGGGACACCGGGGAGCTGTTTTTT

clone_size: .
v_call: TRBV19
j_call: TRBJ1-1
d_call: .
cdr3_length: 14
cdr3_aa: CASSVQGVGTEAFF
cdr3_nt: TGTGCCAGTAGTGTACAGGGAGTTGGGACTGAAGCTTTCTTT

clone_size: few
v_call: TRBV19
j_call: TRBJ2-7
d_call: TRBD2
cdr3_length: 14
cdr3_aa: CASSLRAGSLEQYF
cdr3_nt: TGTGCCAGTAGTCTTCGAGCGGGATCCCTCGAGCAGTACTTC

clone_size: .
v_call: TRBV7-9
j_call: TRBJ2-7
d_call: .
cdr3_length: 12
cdr3_aa: CASSPGGYEQYF
cdr3_nt: TGTGCCAGCAGCCCAGGAGGGTACGAGCAGTACTTC

clone_size: .
v_call: TRBV11-3
j_call: TRBJ1-2
d_call: .
cdr3_length: 15
cdr3_aa: CASSLDPQGCYGYTF
cdr3_nt: TGTGCCAGCAGCTTAGACCCGCAGGGCTGCTATGGCTACACCTTC

clone_size: .
v_call: TRBV4-2
j_call: TRBJ1-1
d_call: .
cdr3_length: 15
cdr3_aa: CASSQAGREGTEAFF
cdr3_nt: TGTGCCAGCAGCCAAGCAGGCCGGGAAGGCACTGAAGCTTTCTTT

clone_size: .
v_call: TRBV15
j_call: TRBJ1-4
d_call: .
cdr3_length: 15
cdr3_aa: CATSRDLGYGEKLFF
cdr3_nt: TGTGCCACCAGCAGAGATTTGGGTTACGGGGAAAAACTGTTTTTT

clone_size: .
v_call: TRBV4-2
j_call: TRBJ1-4
d_call: TRBD1
cdr3_length: 14
cdr3_aa: CASSQGQGTEKLFF
cdr3_nt: TGTGCCAGCAGCCAAGGACAGGGGACTGAAAAACTGTTTTTT

clone_size: .
v_call: TRBV19
j_call: TRBJ1-5
d_call: TRBD1
cdr3_length: 19
cdr3_aa: CASSVQTGAAQGSNQPQHF
cdr3_nt: TGTGCCAGTAGTGTGCAGACAGGGGCCGCGCAAGGCTCCAATCAGCCCCAGCATTTT